This TCR beta chain is from a study of cytomegalovirus exposure and HLA in healthy donors. As concerns this clone: Antigen: not known.

This PCR relied on a set of 60 Vbeta primers and 13 Jbeta primers. Generated by immunoSEQ multiplex PCR, the TCRdb table keeps only in-frame clones and is missing some. The sample holds under 150,000 clones; approximately 85% are singletons and the top ten take around 1.7%. Study-level findings and limits: It has been reported that TCR beta sequences accurately predicted the HLA-A and HLA-B alleles of most subjects. Productive rates of about 90% or about 30% were seen for most TCR beta V segments in an earlier analysis. TCR beta sequences numbering 15,000 to 20,000 were associated with HLA alleles at 0.05 false discovery rate in a later analysis. V- and J-gene trimming in TCR beta was tied to a missense DCLRE1C variant by an analysis performed later.

V was clipped by 3 bases and J by 6 bases, with 17 bases between them. Looked up from germline, CDR1 is SGHRS and CDR2 is YFSETQ. This CDR3 spans 15 amino acids. The gene calls are TRBV5-1 and TRBJ2-3, with D perhaps matching TRBD1 (6 bases). Material for sequencing was PBMCs. This TCR derives from a boy under 18 in good health and CMV-seronegative. CDR3 DNA: TGCGCCAGCAGCTATACAGGGAAGGCTGGGGATACGCAGTATTTT. Translation gives CASSYTGKAGDTQYF.